This T cell receptor beta chain was retrieved from a study of siplizumab effects on memory and regulatory T cells. Whole-study results and caveats: The alloresponse seemed to draw substantially on naive T cells, which appeared more diverse than memory cells. To unstimulated subsets, only a minor fraction of alloreactive clones could be mapped.

TCRdb's table, derived via immunoSEQ multiplex PCR, lists solely in-frame clones and lacks some. There are approximately 100,000 clones in the sample; about 90% occur only once, and 2.6% lies in the top ten. The CDR3 has 12 residues. Germline V gene data show CDR1 as SGHRS and CDR2 as YFSETQ. The V segment lost 4 bases and the J segment 5 bases; nucleotides outside the gene matches: 2. Concerning this clone itself: Its antigen is not identified.

The chain couples TRBV5-1 to TRBJ2-5; TRBD1 matches 7 bases. The sample consisted of CD4+ T cells sorted from blood. The receptor comes from a human donor in good health. Some clones in this sample may be carry-over from other donors' samples. For the CDR3, the DNA is TGCGCCAGCAGCCCCAGGGGGGAGACCCAGTACTTC. It yields the protein CASSPRGETQYF.